This T cell receptor (beta chain) was documented in a study of blood T cell repertoires in COVID-19. Study overall: Samples taken during acute and convalescent COVID-19 were collected in the United States, Italy and Spain. PBMCs, B-cell-depleted T cells, or T cells provided the cDNA or gDNA that made up the material.

The germline V gene has CDR1 SGHVS and CDR2 FNYEAQ. The V and J ends lost 2 bases and 1 base respectively, with 11 bases between them. This CDR3 region has 15 residues. Under the authors' procedure: Amplification of reference gene primers provided the estimated nucleated cell counts. The data were produced by immunoSEQ multiplex PCR, yet TCRdb's version contains in-frame clones alone and is incomplete. V, J and clone size were drawn from that table, and D and trimming were deduced from the DNA. Among 150,000 to 200,000 clones listed, approximately 80% were seen once. This rearrangement joins TRBV7-6 to TRBJ1-1; D perhaps matches TRBD1 (5 bases). The sample comprised peripheral blood. This receptor was identified in a man aged 45-65 years who had recovered from COVID-19. In DNA, the CDR3 is TGTGCCAGCAGCTTATTAAGTGACAGGAACACTGAAGCTTTCTTT. It codes for CASSLLSDRNTEAFF. Full variable domain (rest looked up from reference TRBV7-6 and TRBJ1-1): GAGVSQSPRYKVTKRGQDVALRCDPISGHVSLYWYRQALGQGPEFLTYFNYEAQQDKSGLPNDRFSAERPEGSISTLTIQRTEQRDSAMYRCASSLLSDRNTEAFFGQGTRLTVV.